This entry lists 8 T cell receptor beta chains sequenced from one sample in a study of T-cell reconstitution after alpha-beta-depleted transplantation in children (dated by TCRdb to 2016 to 2017). Per the publication, the treatment or condition label means: allogeneic hematopoietic cell transplantation with graft depleted of TCRalphabeta T cells and CD19 B cells. Library preparation employed PCR. TCRdb names Illumina HiSeq 2500 as the instrument used. TCR library preparation used molecular barcoding, with unique molecular identifiers applied to normalize quantification of the TCRbeta repertoire. TCRdb applied fastp at Q25 and MiXCR to the public reads, then kept only in-frame beta chains. Entries that share a CDR3 protein sequence are merged under the most common genes and DNA. The sample profile shows about 980,000 distinct CDR3 sequences; roughly 31% of them were found once. Of the sample, 25% to 35% is held by the ten largest clones.

The starting material was PBMCs, mostly from graft donor cells, obtained 360 days after TCRalphabeta/CD19-depleted stem cell transplant. These receptors came from a boy younger than two who had a stem cell transplant for SCID, so the T cells may come from the graft donor.

This rearrangement joins TRBV18 to TRBJ2-2; 7 positions match TRBD1. Trimming took 2 bases from V and 4 from J; bases not matched to a gene: 7. Germline V gives CDR1 KGHSH, CDR2 LQKENI. The CDR3 extends over 16 amino acids. The CDR3 sequence is CASSPSGQVFTGELFF. CDR3 DNA: TGTGCCAGCTCACCATCCGGACAGGTGTTCACCGGGGAGCTGTTTTTT. Together with reference TRBV18 and TRBJ2-2, the CDR3 gives the full variable domain: NAGVMQNPRHLVRRRGQEARLRCSPMKGHSHVYWYRQLPEEGLKFMVYLQKENIIDESGMPKERFSAEFPKEGPSILRIQQVVRGDSAAYFCASSPSGQVFTGELFFGEGSRLTVL.

The CDR3 loop is CSAPEGLGYEQYF. CDR3 DNA: TGCAGCGCCCCCGAGGGATTAGGCTACGAGCAGTACTTC. The chain combines TRBV20-1 with TRBJ2-7, with D possibly matching TRBD2 (5 bases). CDR3 length equals 13 residues. Germline lookup yields CDR1 DFQATT and CDR2 SNEGSKA (reference sequence).

This clonotype showed up just once. The chain carries TRBV12-3 or TRBV12-4 and TRBJ2-2, with 9 bases matching TRBD2. The CDR3 has 16 residues. V lost 3 bases, J lost 5 bases, and 7 bases stayed unmatched. CDR3 bases: TGTGCCAGCAGTTTCTGGGAGCTAGCGGGAACCGGGGAGCTGTTTTTT. Its protein product is CASSFWELAGTGELFF.

The chain has TRBV20-1 and TRBJ1-2; D gene uncertain. This CDR3 region has 12 residues. With 4 bases removed from V and 6 bases from J, the gap between germline ends came to 12 bases. Germline V gene sequence: CDR1 DFQATT, CDR2 SNEGSKA (reference sequence). Here the CDR3 reads CSATEVVDGYTF. CDR3 nucleotides: TGCAGTGCTACTGAAGTAGTGGATGGCTACACCTTC.

This sequence joins TRBV28 and TRBJ2-7; weak D call: TRBD2 (6 bases). This CDR3 spans 14 amino acids. CDR1 is MDHEN and CDR2 is SYDVKM in the germline V gene. The V end lost 3 bases, the J end lost 0 bases, and 9 bases lay between the germline ends. CDR3 coding DNA: TGTGCCAGCAGTTTTGGAGGGCCCTCCTACGAGCAGTACTTC. The encoded protein is CASSFGGPSYEQYF. Full variable domain (rest looked up from reference TRBV28 and TRBJ2-7): DVKVTQSSRYLVKRTGEKVFLECVQDMDHENMFWYRQDPGLGLRLIYFSYDVKMKEKGDIPEGYSVSREKKERFSLILESASTNQTSMYLCASSFGGPSYEQYFGPGTRLTVT.

This clonotype was counted a few times. The chain employs TRBV6-5 and TRBJ1-1; D is ambiguous. Germline loops: CDR1 MNHEY, CDR2 SVGAGI. V was cut by 4 bases and J by 4 bases, with 16 bases left in between. CDR3 length: 15 residues. The CDR3 here is CASSFQRWTSTEAFF. The CDR3, as DNA: TGTGCCAGCAGTTTCCAACGGTGGACTAGCACTGAAGCTTTCTTT.

This clonotype was picked up one time. This chain uses TRBV4-1 with TRBJ1-1; a possible D gene is TRBD1 (5 bases). The germline gives CDR1 MGHRA, CDR2 YSYEKL. With 1 base removed from V and 3 bases from J, the gap between germline ends came to 12 bases. The CDR3 has 15 residues. Written as DNA, the CDR3 is TGCGCCAGCAGCCAAGTCGGGGGAGTAGACACTGAAGCTTTCTTT. Translating gives CASSQVGGVDTEAFF.

With respect to this clonotype: The junction departs from the called germline gene at one end, perhaps through a read error. The chain joins TRBV7-9 to TRBJ2-7; a possible D gene is TRBD1 (5 bases). In germline, CDR1 is SEHNR, CDR2 FQNEAQ (reference sequence). The length of the CDR3 is 16 residues. Written as DNA, the CDR3 is TGTGCCAGCAGCTTACCCTTAGACAGCCCCTCCGACGAGCAGTACTTC. Its protein product is CASSLPLDSPSDEQYF. Complete variable domain (other parts from reference TRBV7-9 and TRBJ2-7): DTGVSQNPRHKITKRGQNVTFRCDPISEHNRLYWYRQTLGQGPEFLTYFQNEAQLEKSRLLSDRFSAERPKGSFSTLEIQRTEQGDSAMYLCASSLPLDSPSDEQYFGPGTRLTVT.